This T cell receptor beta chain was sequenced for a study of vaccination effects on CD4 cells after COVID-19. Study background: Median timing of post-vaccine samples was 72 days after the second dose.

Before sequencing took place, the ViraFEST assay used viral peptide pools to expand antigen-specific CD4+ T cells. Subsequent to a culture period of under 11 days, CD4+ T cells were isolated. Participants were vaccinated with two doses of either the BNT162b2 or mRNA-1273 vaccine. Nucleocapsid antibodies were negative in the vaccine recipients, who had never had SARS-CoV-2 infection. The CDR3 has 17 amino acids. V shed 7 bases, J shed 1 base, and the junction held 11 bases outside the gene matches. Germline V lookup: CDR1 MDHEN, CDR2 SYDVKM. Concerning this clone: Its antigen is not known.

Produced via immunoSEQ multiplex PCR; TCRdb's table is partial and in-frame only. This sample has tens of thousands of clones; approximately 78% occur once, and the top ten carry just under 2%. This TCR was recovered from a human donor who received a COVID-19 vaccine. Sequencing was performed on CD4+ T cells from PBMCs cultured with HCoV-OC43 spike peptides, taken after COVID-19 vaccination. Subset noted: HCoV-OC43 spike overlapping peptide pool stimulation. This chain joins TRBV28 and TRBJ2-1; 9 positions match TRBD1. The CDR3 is CASTTGTGRKSYNEQFF. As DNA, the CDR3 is TGTGCCAGCACCACTGGGACAGGGCGAAAATCCTACAATGAGCAGTTCTTC.